This T cell receptor (beta chain) was captured by sequencing in a study of beta chain features in type 1 diabetes. Points from the study as a whole: Moderate yet significant TCRB CDR3 shortening was seen in Type 1 diabetes patients in all four CD4+ subsets.

Every bit of the isolated RNA underwent reverse transcription, so sequencing read expressed TCRB transcripts. Clones were read by immunoSEQ multiplex PCR, and TCRdb kept only the in-frame ones, dropping some. The sample consists of more than 300,000 clones, roughly 15% of them appearing once. The CDR3 loop spans 16 amino acids. The V segment lost 4 bases and the J segment 5 bases; nucleotides outside the gene matches: 9. Germline CDR1 is SGHNT and CDR2 is YYREEE (reference sequence). This clone was seen a handful of times. Its antigen remains unidentified. The sequencing input was naive CD4+ T cells from blood. This chain links TRBV5-4 with TRBJ2-2, with TRBD1 matching over 9 bases. The clonotype originates from a woman younger than 30 in good health. The CDR3 DNA sequence: TGTGCCAGCAGCCCTTGGGGACAGGGAATTACCGGGGAGCTGTTTTTT. Amino acid sequence: CASSPWGQGITGELFF.